This T cell receptor (beta chain) came from a study of blood T cell repertoires in COVID-19. At the level of the study: The study drew acute and convalescent COVID-19 samples from the United States, Italy and Spain.

The germline V and J ends were trimmed by 1 base and 6 bases, with 15 bases remaining between them. The CDR3 sequence is 16 residues long. Germline CDR1 is SNHLY and CDR2 is FYNNEI. Using immunoSEQ multiplex PCR, the repertoire was profiled, and TCRdb retains in-frame clones only, with some absent. The repertoire holds nearly 250,000 clones, with 70% to 90% as singletons. The study recruited people aged 18 to 89 years across around 23 US areas. People in the exposed group encountered a COVID-19 case within 2 weeks before entering the study. This sequence was found in a man aged 50 to 59 who had been exposed to COVID-19. Sequenced sample: PBMCs or T cells enriched from blood (not recorded which). V usage is TRBV2 and J usage is TRBJ2-2, with D tentatively TRBD2 (5 bases). The CDR3 coding sequence is TGTGCCAGCAGTGAAGTTCCGGGAAATCGGGCCGGGGAGCTGTTTTTT. This gives the protein CASSEVPGNRAGELFF. The whole variable domain, remainder taken from reference TRBV2 and TRBJ2-2, is EPEVTQTPSHQVTQMGQEVILRCVPISNHLYFYWYRQILGQKVEFLVSFYNNEISEKSEIFDDQFSVERPDGSNFTLKIRSTKLEDSAMYFCASSEVPGNRAGELFFGEGSRLTVL.